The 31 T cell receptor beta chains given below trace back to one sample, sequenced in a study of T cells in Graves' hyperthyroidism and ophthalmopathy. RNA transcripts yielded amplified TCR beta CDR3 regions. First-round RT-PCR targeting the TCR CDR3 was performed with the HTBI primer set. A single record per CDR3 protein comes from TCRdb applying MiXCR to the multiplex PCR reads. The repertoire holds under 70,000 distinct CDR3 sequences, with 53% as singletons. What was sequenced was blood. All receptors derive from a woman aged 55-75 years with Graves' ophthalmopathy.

The CDR3 nucleotides read TGTGCCACCAGCAGAGGGGGCAGGGGAAACACTGAAGCTTTCTTT. It codes for CATSRGGRGNTEAFF. The genes are TRBV15 and TRBJ1-1, with D possibly matching TRBD1 (6 bases). The CDR3 loop spans 15 amino acids. CDR1 LNHNV and CDR2 YYDKDF come from the germline V gene (reference sequence). V was trimmed by 1 base and J by 2 bases, leaving 11 bases between them.

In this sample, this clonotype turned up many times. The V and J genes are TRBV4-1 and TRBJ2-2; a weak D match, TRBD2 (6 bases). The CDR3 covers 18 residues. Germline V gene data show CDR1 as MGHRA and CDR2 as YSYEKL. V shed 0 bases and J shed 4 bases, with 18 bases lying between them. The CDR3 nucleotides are TGCGCCAGCAGCCAAGATAAGTCGGGGGTAAGGAGCACCGGGGAGCTGTTTTTT. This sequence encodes CASSQDKSGVRSTGELFF.

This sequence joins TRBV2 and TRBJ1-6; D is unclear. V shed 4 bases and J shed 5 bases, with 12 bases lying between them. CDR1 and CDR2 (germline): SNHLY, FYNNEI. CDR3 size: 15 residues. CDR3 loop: CASSASGYNNSPLHF. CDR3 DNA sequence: TGTGCCAGCAGTGCTTCAGGCTATAATAATTCACCCCTCCACTTT.

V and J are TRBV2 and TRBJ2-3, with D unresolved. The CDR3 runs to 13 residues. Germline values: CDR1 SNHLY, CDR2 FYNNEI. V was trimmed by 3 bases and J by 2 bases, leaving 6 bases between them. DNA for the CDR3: TGTGCCAGCAGTGAGTACAACACAGATACGCAGTATTTT. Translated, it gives CASSEYNTDTQYF.

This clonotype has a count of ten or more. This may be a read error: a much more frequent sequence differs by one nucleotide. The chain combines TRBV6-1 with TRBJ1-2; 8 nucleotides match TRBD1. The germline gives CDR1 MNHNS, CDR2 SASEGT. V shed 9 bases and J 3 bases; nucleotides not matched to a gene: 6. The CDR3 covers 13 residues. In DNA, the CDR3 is TGTGCCAGTGGACAGGGAGGGGACTATGGCTACACCTTC. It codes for CASGQGGDYGYTF.

Written as DNA, the CDR3 is TGTGCCAGCAGTGATGGGGGTGTAAGCACAGATACGCAGTATTTT. Its protein product is CASSDGGVSTDTQYF. The rearrangement uses TRBV25-1 and TRBJ2-3; either TRBD1 or TRBD2 may supply D (5 bases each). V was shortened by 3 bases and J by 0 bases, with 10 bases between the two germline ends. This CDR3 region has 15 residues. CDR1 MGHDK and CDR2 SYGVNS come from the germline V gene. Combining the CDR3 with reference TRBV25-1 and TRBJ2-3 gives the whole variable domain EADIYQTPRYLVIGTGKKITLECSQTMGHDKMYWYQQDPGMELHLIHYSYGVNSTEKGDLSSESTVSRIRTEHFPLTLESARPSHTSQYLCASSDGGVSTDTQYFGPGTRLTVL.

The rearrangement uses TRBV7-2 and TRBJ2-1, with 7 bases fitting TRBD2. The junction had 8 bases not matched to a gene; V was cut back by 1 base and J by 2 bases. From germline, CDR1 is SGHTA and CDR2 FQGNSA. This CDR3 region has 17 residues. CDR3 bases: TGTGCCAGCAGCTTAGTGGGGCTAGCGGTTCCCTACAATGAGCAGTTCTTC. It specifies CASSLVGLAVPYNEQFF.

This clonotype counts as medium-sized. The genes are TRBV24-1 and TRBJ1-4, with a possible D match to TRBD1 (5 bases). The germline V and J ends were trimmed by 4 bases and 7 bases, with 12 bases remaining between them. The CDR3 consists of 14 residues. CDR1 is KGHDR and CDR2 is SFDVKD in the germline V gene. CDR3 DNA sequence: TGTGCCACCAGTGACGGCAGGGATGTTGAAAAACTGTTTTTT. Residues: CATSDGRDVEKLFF.

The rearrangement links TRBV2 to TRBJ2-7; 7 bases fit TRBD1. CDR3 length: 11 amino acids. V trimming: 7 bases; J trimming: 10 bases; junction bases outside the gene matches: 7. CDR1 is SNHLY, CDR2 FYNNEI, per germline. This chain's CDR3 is CASILRDSQYF. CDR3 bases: TGTGCCAGCATCCTCCGGGACAGTCAGTACTTC.

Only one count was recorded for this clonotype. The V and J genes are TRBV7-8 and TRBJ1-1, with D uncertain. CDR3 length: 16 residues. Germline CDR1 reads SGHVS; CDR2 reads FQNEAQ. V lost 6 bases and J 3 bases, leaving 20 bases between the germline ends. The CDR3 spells CASSVKGREADTEAFF. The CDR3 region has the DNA TGTGCCAGCAGTGTAAAAGGAAGGGAGGCGGACACTGAAGCTTTCTTT.

CDR3 in amino acids: CASSPTSGGSEQFF. CDR3 DNA: TGTGCCAGCAGCCCCACTAGCGGAGGGAGTGAGCAGTTCTTC. The rearrangement uses TRBV9 and TRBJ2-1; 8 bases map to TRBD2. CDR1 and CDR2 from the germline V gene are SGDLS and YYNGEE. The ends lost 4 bases at V and 9 bases at J; junction bases unmatched: 9. The CDR3 has 14 residues.

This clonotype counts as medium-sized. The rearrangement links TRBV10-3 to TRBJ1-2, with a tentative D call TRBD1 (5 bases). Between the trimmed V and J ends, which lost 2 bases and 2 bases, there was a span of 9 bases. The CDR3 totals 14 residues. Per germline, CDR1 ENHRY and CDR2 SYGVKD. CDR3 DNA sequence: TGTGCCATCAGTGAGCCGACAGTGAACTATGGCTACACCTTC. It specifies CAISEPTVNYGYTF.

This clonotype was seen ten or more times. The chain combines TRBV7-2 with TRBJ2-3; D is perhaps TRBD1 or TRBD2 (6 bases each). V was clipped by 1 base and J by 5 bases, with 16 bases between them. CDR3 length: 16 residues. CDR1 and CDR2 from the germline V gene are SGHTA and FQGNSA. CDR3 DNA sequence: TGTGCCAGCAGCTTAGTTCTACGGGGGCGTGAAGATACGCAGTATTTT. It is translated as CASSLVLRGREDTQYF.

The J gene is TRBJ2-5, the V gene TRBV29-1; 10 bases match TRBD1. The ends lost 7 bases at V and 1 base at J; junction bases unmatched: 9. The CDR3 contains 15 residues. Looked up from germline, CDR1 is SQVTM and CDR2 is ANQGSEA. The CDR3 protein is CSAGRDRGRQETQYF. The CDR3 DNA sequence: TGCAGCGCCGGCCGGGACAGGGGACGCCAAGAGACCCAGTACTTC.

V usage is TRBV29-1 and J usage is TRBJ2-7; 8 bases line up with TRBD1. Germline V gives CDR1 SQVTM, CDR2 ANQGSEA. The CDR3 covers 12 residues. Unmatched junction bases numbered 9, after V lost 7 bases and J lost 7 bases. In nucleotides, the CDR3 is TGCAGCGCTGCAGGGGGCGTGGGGGAGCAGTACTTC. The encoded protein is CSAAGGVGEQYF.

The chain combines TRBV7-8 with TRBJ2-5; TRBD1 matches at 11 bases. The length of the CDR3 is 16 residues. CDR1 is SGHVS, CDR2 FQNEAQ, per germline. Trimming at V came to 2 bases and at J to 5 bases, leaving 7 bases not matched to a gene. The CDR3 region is CASSLTGTGGVETQYF. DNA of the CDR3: TGTGCCAGCAGCTTAACCGGGACAGGGGGAGTGGAGACCCAGTACTTC.

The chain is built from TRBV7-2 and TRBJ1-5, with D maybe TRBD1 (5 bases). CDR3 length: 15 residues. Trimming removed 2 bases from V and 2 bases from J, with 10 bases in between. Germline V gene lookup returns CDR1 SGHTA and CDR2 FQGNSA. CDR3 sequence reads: CASSLSAGGNQPQHF. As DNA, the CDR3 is TGTGCCAGCAGCTTATCAGCGGGGGGCAATCAGCCCCAGCATTTT.

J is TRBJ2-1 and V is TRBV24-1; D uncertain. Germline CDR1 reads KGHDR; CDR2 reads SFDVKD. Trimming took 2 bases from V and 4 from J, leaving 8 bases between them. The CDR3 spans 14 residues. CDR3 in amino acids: CATSDSGPYNEQFF. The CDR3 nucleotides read TGTGCCACCAGTGATTCGGGTCCTTACAATGAGCAGTTCTTC.

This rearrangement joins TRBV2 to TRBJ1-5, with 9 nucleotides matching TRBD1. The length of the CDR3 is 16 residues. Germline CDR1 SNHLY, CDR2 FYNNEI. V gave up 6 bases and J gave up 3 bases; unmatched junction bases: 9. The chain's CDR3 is CASRVQGAGINQPQHF. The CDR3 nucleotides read TGTGCCAGCAGGGTACAGGGGGCTGGTATCAATCAGCCCCAGCATTTT.

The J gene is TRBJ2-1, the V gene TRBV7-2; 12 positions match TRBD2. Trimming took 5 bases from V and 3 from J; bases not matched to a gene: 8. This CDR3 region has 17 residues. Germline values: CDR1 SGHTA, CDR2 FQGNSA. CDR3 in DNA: TGTGCCAGCAGCCGGACTAGCGGGGCCCTTTTCTACAATGAGCAGTTCTTC. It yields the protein CASSRTSGALFYNEQFF.

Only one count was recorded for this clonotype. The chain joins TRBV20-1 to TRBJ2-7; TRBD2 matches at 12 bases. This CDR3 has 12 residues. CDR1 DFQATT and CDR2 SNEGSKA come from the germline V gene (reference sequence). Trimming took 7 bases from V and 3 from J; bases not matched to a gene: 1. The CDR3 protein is CSGLAGVYEQYF. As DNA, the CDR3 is TGCAGTGGACTAGCGGGAGTCTACGAGCAGTACTTC.

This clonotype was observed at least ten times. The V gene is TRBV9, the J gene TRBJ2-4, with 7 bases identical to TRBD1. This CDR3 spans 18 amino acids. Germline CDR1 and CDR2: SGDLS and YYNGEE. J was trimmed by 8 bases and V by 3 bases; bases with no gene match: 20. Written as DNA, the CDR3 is TGTGCCAGCAGCGCCGGCCGCTCAGGGGGTCAGGCCTGGGACATTCAGTACTTC. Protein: CASSAGRSGGQAWDIQYF.

In DNA, the CDR3 is TGCGCCAGCAGTGAGACGAAACTAGCGGGAGTGGACAATGAGCAGTTCTTC. Translated: CASSETKLAGVDNEQFF. This chain links TRBV10-1 with TRBJ2-1, with 11 nucleotides matching TRBD2. The J segment lost 5 bases and the V segment lost 2 bases, leaving 8 bases of the junction unmatched. In germline, CDR1 is WNHNN, CDR2 SYGVQD (reference sequence). This CDR3 contains 17 residues.

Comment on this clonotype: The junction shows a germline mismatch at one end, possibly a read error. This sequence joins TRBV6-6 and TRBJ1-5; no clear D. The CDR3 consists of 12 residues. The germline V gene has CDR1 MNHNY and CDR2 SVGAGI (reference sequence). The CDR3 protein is CASSALGVPQHF. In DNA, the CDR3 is TGTGCCAGCAGTGCTCTTGGTGTGCCCCAGCATTTC.

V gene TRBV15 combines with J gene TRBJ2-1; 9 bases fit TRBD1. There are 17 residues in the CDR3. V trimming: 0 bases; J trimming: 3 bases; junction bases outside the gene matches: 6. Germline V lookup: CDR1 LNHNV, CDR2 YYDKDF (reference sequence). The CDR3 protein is CATSRDLGQGYYNEQFF. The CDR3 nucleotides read TGTGCCACCAGCAGAGATCTTGGACAGGGGTACTACAATGAGCAGTTCTTC. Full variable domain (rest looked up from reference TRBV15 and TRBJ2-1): DAMVIQNPRYQVTQFGKPVTLSCSQTLNHNVMYWYQQKSSQAPKLLFHYYDKDFNNEADTPDNFQSRRPNTSFCFLDIRSPGLGDTAMYLCATSRDLGQGYYNEQFFGPGTRLTVL.

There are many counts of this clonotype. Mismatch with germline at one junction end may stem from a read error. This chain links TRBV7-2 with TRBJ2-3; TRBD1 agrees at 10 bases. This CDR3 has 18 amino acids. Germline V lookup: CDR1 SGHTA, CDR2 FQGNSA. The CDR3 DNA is TGTGCCAGCAGCCCCTGGGGGGGGCCGACAGGGGGCACAAATACGCAGTATTTT. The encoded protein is CASSPWGGPTGGTNTQYF.

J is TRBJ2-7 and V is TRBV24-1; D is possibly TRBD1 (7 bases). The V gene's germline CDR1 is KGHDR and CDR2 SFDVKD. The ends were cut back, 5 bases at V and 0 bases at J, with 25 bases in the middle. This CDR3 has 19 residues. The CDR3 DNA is TGTGCCACCAGTGTTTCCCACAGGGGAGGACAGGCAAGCTCCTACGAGCAGTACTTC. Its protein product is CATSVSHRGGQASSYEQYF.

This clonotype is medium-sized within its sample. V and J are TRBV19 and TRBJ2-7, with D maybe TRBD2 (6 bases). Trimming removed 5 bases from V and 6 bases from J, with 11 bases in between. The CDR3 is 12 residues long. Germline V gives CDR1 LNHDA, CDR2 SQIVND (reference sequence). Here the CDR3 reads CASSGGTGEQYF. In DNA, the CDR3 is TGTGCCAGTAGTGGAGGGACGGGCGAGCAGTACTTC.

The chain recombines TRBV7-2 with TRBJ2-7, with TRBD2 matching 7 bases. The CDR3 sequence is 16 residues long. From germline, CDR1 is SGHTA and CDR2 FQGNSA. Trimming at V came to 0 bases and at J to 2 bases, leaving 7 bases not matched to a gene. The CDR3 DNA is TGTGCCAGCAGCTTAGCGGGAGCGGGGATTACCTACGAGCAGTACTTC. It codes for CASSLAGAGITYEQYF.

The CDR3 DNA sequence: TGCAGTGCTAGCGACATCCCGGGACAGGGGGGTGGAGATACGCAGTATTTT. Residues: CSASDIPGQGGGDTQYF. The chain has TRBV20-1 and TRBJ2-3, with 11 positions matching TRBD1. The V and J ends lost 3 bases and 5 bases, in that order; junction bases with no gene match: 13. CDR1 is DFQATT, CDR2 SNEGSKA, per germline (reference sequence). CDR3 length: 17 amino acids.

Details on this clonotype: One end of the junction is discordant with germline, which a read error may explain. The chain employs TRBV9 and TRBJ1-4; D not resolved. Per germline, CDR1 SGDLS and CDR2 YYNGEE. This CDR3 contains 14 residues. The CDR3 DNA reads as TGTGTCAGCAGTCCCACTAGGGTTACCGAAAAACTGTTTTTT. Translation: CVSSPTRVTEKLFF.